These T cell receptor beta chains were read from a single sample in a study of T cell responses to AZD1222 COVID-19 vaccine. Sequencing used immunoSEQ multiplex PCR; TCRdb keeps in-frame clones, though not all of them. The data show around 95,000 clones, around 89% seen once. Sample: peripheral blood, taken on day 0 of AZD1222 vaccination. The receptors were sampled from an adult in good health. The CDR3 runs from the conserved cysteine through the conserved F or W. A D gene is named only where the DNA matches it firmly. Some rows have no size entry. The others give once, few or many, or a class for an expanded clone.

TGTGCCAGTAGCGAGGCATGGGGGACCCAGTACTTC CASSEAWGTQYF . TRBJ2-5 TRBV19 .
TGCGCCAGCAGCTTCACAGGGGCGAACACTGAAGCTTTCTTT CASSFTGANTEAFF . TRBJ1-1 TRBV5-1 TRBD1
TGTGCCAGCACGGGGGGAGGCACAGATACGCAGTATTTT CASTGGGTDTQYF . TRBJ2-3 TRBV12-3/TRBV12-4 TRBD2
TGTGCCAGTAGAAGCGGTAGCTCCTACGAGCAGTACTTC CASRSGSSYEQYF . TRBJ2-7 TRBV19 .
TGTGCCACCACAAGAGGGGGGGGCGCCGGCTATGGCTACACCTTC CATTRGGGAGYGYTF . TRBJ1-2 TRBV11-2 .
TGCAGCGTGTCCGGACAGGGCTCCTACGAGCAGTACTTC CSVSGQGSYEQYF . TRBJ2-7 TRBV29-1 TRBD1
TGTGCCAGCAGCGGAGGGGGCGGGAGGAGCACAGATACGCAGTATTTT CASSGGGGRSTDTQYF . TRBJ2-3 TRBV9 .
TGTGCCATCAGTGAGTCGAATGTTAGGGGTAGGGATACTGAAGCTTTCTTT CAISESNVRGRDTEAFF once TRBJ1-1 TRBV10-3 .
TGTGCCACCTCCCTGTCGGGACTAGCCCGCAATGAGCAGTTCTTC CATSLSGLARNEQFF once TRBJ2-1 TRBV6-5 TRBD2
TGTGCCAGCAGTTCCGAAGACAGGATCTATGGCTACACCTTC CASSSEDRIYGYTF once TRBJ1-2 TRBV28 .
TGTGCCAGCAGCTTTCACAGCTACAGCAATCAGCCCCAGCATTTT CASSFHSYSNQPQHF many TRBJ1-5 TRBV11-3 .
TGTGCCAGCAGCCCCGTCACGGCAGAGGACACTGAAGCTTTCTTT CASSPVTAEDTEAFF . TRBJ1-1 TRBV7-9 .
TGTGCCAGTAGGGACAGGTCTTACGAGCAGTACTTC CASRDRSYEQYF . TRBJ2-7 TRBV19 TRBD1
TGCGCCAGCAGTCCAGACAGGGGGTTGGTTGAAGCTTTCTTT CASSPDRGLVEAFF . TRBJ1-1 TRBV5-1 TRBD1
TGTGCCAGCAGCCCCGGGTCCTTGACTGGAAACACCATATATTTT CASSPGSLTGNTIYF once TRBJ1-3 TRBV7-8 .
TGTGCCAGCAGTGAATGGCAGGGGGCTGGTGGTGGAAACACCATATATTTT CASSEWQGAGGGNTIYF . TRBJ1-3 TRBV2 TRBD1
TGTGCCAGCAGCTTGGGGGAGGCAGGGGTTGGCTATGGCTACACCTTC CASSLGEAGVGYGYTF . TRBJ1-2 TRBV5-6 .
TGTGCCAGCAAGGCAGGGGGGACTGAAGCTTTCTTT CASKAGGTEAFF once TRBJ1-1 TRBV2 TRBD1
TGTGCCAGCAGTTTCGCAGGTTCCTATGGCTACACCTTC CASSFAGSYGYTF . TRBJ1-2 TRBV12-3/TRBV12-4 .
TGCGCCAGCAGCCCAGGGGTCTCTTACGAGCAGTACTTC CASSPGVSYEQYF . TRBJ2-7 TRBV4-1 .
TGCGCCAGCAGCCAAGTTTACGAGAACACCGGGGAGCTGTTTTTT CASSQVYENTGELFF few TRBJ2-2 TRBV4-3 .
TGTGCCACCAGCAGGACAGGGTTGCAGAATGGCTACACCTTC CATSRTGLQNGYTF . TRBJ1-2 TRBV15 TRBD1
TGCGCCAGCAGCCACTCCGGGACAGGCTCCTACGAGCAGTACTTC CASSHSGTGSYEQYF once TRBJ2-7 TRBV4-3 TRBD1
TGTGCCAGCAGCTTGACGGGAGGGCTCTACGAGCAGTACTTC CASSLTGGLYEQYF . TRBJ2-7 TRBV7-2 TRBD2
TGTGCCAGCAGTGAAGGAGCGACGGGAGGGCAGCCCCAGCATTTT CASSEGATGGQPQHF . TRBJ1-5 TRBV2 .
TGTGCCAGCAGTGAGGGGACGGTGAACACTGAAGCTTTCTTT CASSEGTVNTEAFF few TRBJ1-1 TRBV6-1 .
TGTGCCAGCAGTTTCCTGAATGGCTACGAGCAGTACTTC CASSFLNGYEQYF . TRBJ2-7 TRBV28 .
TGCGCCAGCCAAGGGGGTAGCGGTGCGCAGTATTTT CASQGGSGAQYF once TRBJ2-3 TRBV10-2 .
TGTGCCAGCAGTGAGAATGAGAACACTGAAGCTTTCTTT CASSENENTEAFF . TRBJ1-1 TRBV6-4 .
TGTGCCAGCAGCTTAGCCCGGCTAGTGGGTGGTTATGGCAAGTTCTTC CASSLARLVGGYGKFF . TRBJ2-1 TRBV7-8 .
TGTGCCAGCGGCGGGGTCGGAAACACCATATATTTT CASGGVGNTIYF . TRBJ1-3 TRBV12-3/TRBV12-4 .
TGTGCCAGCAGTCAGGGGCTCGCGGGAGGGCCCTCCTACAATGAGCAGTTCTTC CASSQGLAGGPSYNEQFF . TRBJ2-1 TRBV3-1/TRBV3-2 TRBD2
TGCGCCAGCAGCCGACCTTCTAGCGAGATACATGAGCAGTTCTTC CASSRPSSEIHEQFF . TRBJ2-1 TRBV5-1 .
TGTGCCTGGGGCAGGGGCTTCTATGGCTACACCTTC CAWGRGFYGYTF . TRBJ1-2 TRBV30 .
TGTGCCTGGACCCCCGGGACTAGCGGCTACAATGAGCAGTTCTTC CAWTPGTSGYNEQFF . TRBJ2-1 TRBV30 TRBD2
TGCGCCAGCAGCTCCCCCCCACGCGGGAGAGGGGACGAGCAGTACTTC CASSSPPRGRGDEQYF . TRBJ2-7 TRBV4-3 TRBD2
TGTGCCAGCAGTCGATCAAACAGGGGCCCGGAGCAGTTCTTC CASSRSNRGPEQFF . TRBJ2-1 TRBV28 TRBD1
TGTGCCACCAGGGGACAGGCGAACACTGAAGCTTTCTTT CATRGQANTEAFF . TRBJ1-1 TRBV24-1 TRBD1
TGTGCCAGCCACTCTCCGGGACACCCCCAAGAGACCCAGTACTTC CASHSPGHPQETQYF . TRBJ2-5 TRBV27 .
TGTGCCAGCAGCGTAGGGGGCGATGAGCAGTTCTTC CASSVGGDEQFF once TRBJ2-1 TRBV7-3 TRBD1
TGTGCCAGCAGTTACGGGGTATTAGGCTATGGCTACACCTTC CASSYGVLGYGYTF . TRBJ1-2 TRBV6-5 .
TGTGCCAGCAGCCTCCGGGGGGGATGGGAGACCCAGTACTTC CASSLRGGWETQYF . TRBJ2-5 TRBV7-8 TRBD2
TGTGCCATTACAGGGGGAGCGATCAATGAGCAGTTCTTC CAITGGAINEQFF . TRBJ2-1 TRBV10-3 TRBD1
TGTGCCAGCAGTTTAGAGACAGCTGTCTATGGCTACACCTTC CASSLETAVYGYTF . TRBJ1-2 TRBV28 .
TGTGCCTGGAGTCCCCGGACGGACGAAAAACTGTTTTTT CAWSPRTDEKLFF . TRBJ1-4 TRBV30 .
TGCGCCAGCAGCCAAGGGGGACTAGCGGGAGTAGGCACCGGGGAGCTGTTTTTT CASSQGGLAGVGTGELFF . TRBJ2-2 TRBV4-1 TRBD2
TGTGCCAGCCTCCAGCGGGATGAGCAGTTCTTC CASLQRDEQFF . TRBJ2-1 TRBV2 .
TGTGCCAGCACTCGGCAGGGCGATCAGCCCCAGCATTTT CASTRQGDQPQHF . TRBJ1-5 TRBV28 .
TGCAGCGTTGAAGATCTTTGGGAACATAATAGGGCGAGCAAGGCTAGCACAGATACGCAGTATTTT CSVEDLWEHNRASKASTDTQYF . TRBJ2-3 TRBV29-1 .
TGTGCCAGCAGCGTAAGACAGGGGGCTTACGAGCAGTACTTC CASSVRQGAYEQYF . TRBJ2-7 TRBV7-3 TRBD1
TGTGCCAGCAGCTTAGACAGGGATAAGGGCTACACCTTC CASSLDRDKGYTF . TRBJ1-2 TRBV7-2 .
TGTGCCAGCAGTTACGCCCTAGGGACAGGTGAAGACTACGAGCAGTACTTC CASSYALGTGEDYEQYF . TRBJ2-7 TRBV6-2/TRBV6-3 TRBD1
TGTGCCAGCACCCTGGACAGCATCCGTGAAAAACTGTTTTTT CASTLDSIREKLFF . TRBJ1-4 TRBV2 .
TGTGCCAGCAGTTCAACTAGCGGGGGAGAGACCCAGTACTTC CASSSTSGGETQYF . TRBJ2-5 TRBV28 TRBD2
TGTGCCAGCTCGCCCCCCGCGACCTACAATGAGCAGTTCTTC CASSPPATYNEQFF . TRBJ2-1 TRBV18 .
TGTGCCAGCAGCGCCCAGGTGGGGAGTGGCACTGAAGCTTTCTTT CASSAQVGSGTEAFF . TRBJ1-1 TRBV9 .
TGTGCCAGCTCACCTTCTCCGGTTTCCTACGAGCAGTACTTC CASSPSPVSYEQYF . TRBJ2-7 TRBV18 .
TGTGCCAGCAGTTTAATCCCCCACTCTGGAAACACCATATATTTT CASSLIPHSGNTIYF . TRBJ1-3 TRBV28 .
TGTGCCAGCAGCCAAGAGGCGGGAGGGCAACCCTCCTACGAGCAGTACTTC CASSQEAGGQPSYEQYF few TRBJ2-7 TRBV4-2 TRBD2
TGTGCCAGCAGTTACTCCGGCGGGAGGGCAGGAAATGAGCAGTTCTTC CASSYSGGRAGNEQFF . TRBJ2-1 TRBV6-5 TRBD2